This T cell receptor beta chain was sequenced during a study of blood T cell repertoires in COVID-19. Study in general: COVID-19 samples collected from the United States, Italy and Spain covered acute and convalescent phases. The analysed material was cDNA or gDNA that came from T cells, B-cell-depleted T cells, or PBMCs.

Trimming cost V 7 bases and J 5 bases; bases outside gene matches: 5. The CDR3 runs to 12 residues. Germline V gene lookup returns CDR1 SQVTM and CDR2 ANQGSEA. Original handling: Estimation of nucleated cell counts was performed using reference gene primer amplification. The repertoire was sequenced with immunoSEQ multiplex PCR; TCRdb's copy has only in-frame clones and lacks some. V, J and clone size derive from that table, while D and trimming were established from the DNA sequence. The table records 250,000 to 350,000 clones, 70% to 90% of them present only once. The sample comprised peripheral blood. The chain carries TRBV29-1 and TRBJ1-1; 9 bases agree with TRBD1. The source of this sequence is a woman in her twenties or thirties who had recovered from COVID-19. The DNA of the CDR3 is TGCAGCGCTCGACAGGGGGAGACTGAAGCTTTCTTT. Amino acids: CSARQGETEAFF.